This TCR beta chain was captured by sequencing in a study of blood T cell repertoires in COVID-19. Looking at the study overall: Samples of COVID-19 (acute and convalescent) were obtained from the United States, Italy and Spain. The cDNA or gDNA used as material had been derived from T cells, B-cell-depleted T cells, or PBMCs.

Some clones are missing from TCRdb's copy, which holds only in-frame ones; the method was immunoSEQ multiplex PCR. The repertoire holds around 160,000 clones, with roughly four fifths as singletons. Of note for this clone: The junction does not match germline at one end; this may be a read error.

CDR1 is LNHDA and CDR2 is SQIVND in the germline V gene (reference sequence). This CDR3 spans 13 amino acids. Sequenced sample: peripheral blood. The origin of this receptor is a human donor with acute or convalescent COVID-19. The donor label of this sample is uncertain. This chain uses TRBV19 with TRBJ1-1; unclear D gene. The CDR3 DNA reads TGTGCCAGTAGTATGTGGGGTAGGACTGAGGCTTTCTTT. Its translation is CASSMWGRTEAFF.